These 17 T cell receptor beta chains share one sample of origin, sequenced in a study of naive and memory T cell subsets. Two oligonucleotides, mixed equimolar, formed the beta constant-region primer covering TRBC1 and TRBC2. Nested alpha and beta constant-region primers with the SP2 primer drove four PCR rounds on ligated cDNA. One entry per CDR3 protein, called by TCRdb with MiXCR from the UMI-ligation and nested PCR reads. The sample comprises 85,000 or so distinct CDR3 sequences, about 9.9% of which are singletons, and 1.2% rests with the top ten. The source material was naive CD8+ T cells from blood. The receptor set was obtained from a human donor in good health.

This clonotype turned up a few times. This chain connects TRBV4-2 to TRBJ2-5, with 13 bases that match TRBD2. This CDR3 is 17 amino acids long. Germline lookup yields CDR1 LGHNA and CDR2 YNFKEQ. V shed 0 bases, J shed 9 bases, and the junction held 10 bases outside the gene matches. CDR3 sequence reads: CASSQEEWTSGSIAQYF. CDR3 DNA: TGTGCCAGCAGCCAAGAGGAGTGGACTAGCGGGAGTATAGCCCAGTACTTC.

This clonotype was counted only a few times. The rearrangement links TRBV27 to TRBJ2-1; D may be TRBD1 (5 bases). From germline, CDR1 is MNHEY and CDR2 SMNVEV (reference sequence). The CDR3 runs to 17 residues. Trimming took 2 bases from V and 0 from J, leaving 14 bases between them. CDR3 amino acids: CASSLIRAASSYNEQFF. The CDR3 region has the DNA TGTGCCAGCAGTTTAATCAGGGCGGCCAGCTCCTACAATGAGCAGTTCTTC.

This clonotype was found a few times. The chain is built from TRBV12-3 or TRBV12-4 and TRBJ1-1; 7 positions agree with TRBD1. The length of the CDR3 is 14 residues. The trim removed 4 bases at V and 5 bases at J, leaving 7 bases unmatched. The CDR3 nucleotides read TGTGCCAGCAGTTGGGACAGTTTGGGGACTGAAGCTTTCTTT. Its translation: CASSWDSLGTEAFF.

The J gene is TRBJ2-7, the V gene TRBV27; 10 nucleotides align to TRBD2. In germline, CDR1 is MNHEY, CDR2 SMNVEV (reference sequence). With 0 bases clipped from V and 6 bases from J, the junction kept 11 bases outside the gene matches. The CDR3 is 17 amino acids. CDR3 amino acids: CASSLSGGTSVRGEQYF. The CDR3 region has the DNA TGTGCCAGCAGTTTATCGGGGGGGACTAGCGTCCGCGGCGAGCAGTACTTC.

This clonotype occurred a few times. Mismatch with germline at one junction end may stem from a read error. This chain uses TRBV7-9 with TRBJ2-7; D not certain. The CDR3 is 13 amino acids. Per germline, CDR1 SEHNR and CDR2 FQNEAQ (reference sequence). As DNA, the CDR3 is TGTGCCAGCAGCCACCGGGCCACCTACGAGCAGTGCTTC. Residues: CASSHRATYEQCF. Together with reference TRBV7-9 and TRBJ2-7, the CDR3 gives the full variable domain: DTGVSQNPRHKITKRGQNVTFRCDPISEHNRLYWYRQTLGQGPEFLTYFQNEAQLEKSRLLSDRFSAERPKGSFSTLEIQRTEQGDSAMYLCASSHRATYEQCFGPGTRLTVT.

This clonotype appeared a few times. The rearrangement joins TRBV7-2 to TRBJ2-5; 7 positions match TRBD1. This CDR3 has 17 residues. Germline V gives CDR1 SGHTA, CDR2 FQGNSA. V lost 3 bases and J lost 1; bases outside the gene matches: 11. The CDR3 here is CASSFDFETGSQETQYF. CDR3 bases: TGTGCCAGCAGCTTCGATTTTGAGACAGGGAGCCAAGAGACCCAGTACTTC.

The chain links TRBV14 to TRBJ2-7, with 10 bases aligning to TRBD2. The germline gives CDR1 SGHDN, CDR2 FVKESK. The CDR3 consists of 16 residues. Trimming took 0 bases from V and 5 from J; bases not matched to a gene: 7. In DNA form, the CDR3 reads TGTGCCAGCAGCCAAGATCAAGCGGGAGGGTCCCACGAGCAGTACTTC. Protein: CASSQDQAGGSHEQYF.

There are many counts of this clonotype. The chain employs TRBV10-1 and TRBJ2-7; D possibly corresponds to TRBD1 (5 bases). The CDR3 consists of 15 residues. V gave up 6 bases and J gave up 1 base, with 16 bases separating them. Germline V gene data show CDR1 as WNHNN and CDR2 as SYGVQD (reference sequence). CDR3 DNA: TGCGCCAGCAGCGTCGAAGGGCCAGGGTCCTACGAGCAGTACTTC. Translating it yields CASSVEGPGSYEQYF.

This clonotype was detected a few times. V is TRBV30 and J is TRBJ2-7, with a weak D call TRBD1 (5 bases). V lost 3 bases and J lost 7, with 16 bases in between. Germline CDR1 and CDR2: GTSNPN and SVGIG (reference sequence). The CDR3 runs to 13 residues. CDR3 in amino acids: CAWRQGTEREQYF. The CDR3 region has the DNA TGTGCCTGGAGGCAGGGTACAGAACGAGAGCAGTACTTC.

The chain employs TRBV2 and TRBJ2-1; TRBD1 matches at 10 bases. Germline V gene sequence: CDR1 SNHLY, CDR2 FYNNEI. The CDR3 loop spans 16 amino acids. The V and J ends lost 5 bases and 3 bases, in that order; junction bases with no gene match: 7. The CDR3 here is CASSSRGTGDYNEQFF. CDR3 bases: TGTGCCAGCAGTTCAAGAGGGACAGGGGACTACAATGAGCAGTTCTTC. Variable domain in full (rest from reference TRBV2 and TRBJ2-1): EPEVTQTPSHQVTQMGQEVILRCVPISNHLYFYWYRQILGQKVEFLVSFYNNEISEKSEIFDDQFSVERPDGSNFTLKIRSTKLEDSAMYFCASSSRGTGDYNEQFFGPGTRLTVL.

This clonotype was counted a few times. The genes are TRBV4-2 and TRBJ1-1, with D unresolved. CDR3 length: 15 amino acids. CDR1 is LGHNA, CDR2 YNFKEQ, per germline. The V end lost 0 bases, the J end lost 0 bases, and 8 bases lay between the germline ends. CDR3 in amino acids: CASSQELLMNTEAFF. The CDR3 bases are TGTGCCAGCAGCCAAGAGCTACTTATGAACACTGAAGCTTTCTTT.

The J gene is TRBJ2-7, the V gene TRBV3-1, with D possibly being TRBD2 (5 bases). The CDR3 is 15 residues long. CDR1 is LGHDT, CDR2 YNNKEL, per germline (reference sequence). V was pared by 4 bases and J by 6 bases, with 19 bases between. The CDR3 DNA reads as TGTGCCAGCAGCCCTCGGACTGGCGGGTTTGTCGAGCAGTACTTC. It encodes CASSPRTGGFVEQYF.

J is TRBJ2-3 and V is TRBV6-6; TRBD2 aligns across 13 bases. With 5 bases clipped from V and 0 bases from J, the junction kept 2 bases outside the gene matches. The CDR3 runs 16 residues. Germline V gene lookup returns CDR1 MNHNY and CDR2 SVGAGI (reference sequence). The CDR3 region has the DNA TGTGCCAGCAGTACACTAGCGGGAGGGAGCACAGATACGCAGTATTTT. It encodes CASSTLAGGSTDTQYF.

V is TRBV10-3 and J is TRBJ2-7, with D perhaps assigned TRBD1 or TRBD2 (5 bases each). The CDR3 consists of 17 residues. Germline V CDR1 and CDR2: ENHRY, SYGVKD. V lost 5 bases to trimming and J lost 1 base, with 21 bases between them. CDR3 nucleotide sequence: TGTGCCATCAGTCATACACTTTTCCGGGACCGGTCCTACGAGCAGTACTTC. Amino acids: CAISHTLFRDRSYEQYF.

This clonotype was seen many times. Because the CDR3's place on the DNA is in doubt, the DNA is left out and the CDR3 is given as listed by TCRdb. The chain carries TRBV4-1 and TRBJ1-2; whether TRBD1, the table's D call, matches the DNA was not checked. Germline lookup yields CDR1 MGHRA and CDR2 YSYEKL. The CDR3 spans 11 residues, counting both ends. CDR3 amino acids: CASSFGQGYTF.

This clonotype was seen repeatedly, ten times or more. In nucleotides, the CDR3 is TGTGCCAGCAGCCCCCGGGGGGGCTCCTACGAGCAGTACTTC. The encoded protein is CASSPRGGSYEQYF. This chain links TRBV9 with TRBJ2-7; 8 bases line up with TRBD2. Germline V CDR1 and CDR2: SGDLS, YYNGEE. V was clipped by 4 bases and J by 0 bases; unmatched bases: 3. The CDR3 consists of 14 residues.

In this sample, this clonotype turned up many times. This rearrangement joins TRBV7-2 to TRBJ2-7; D unclear. The CDR3 has 14 amino acids. The ends were cut back, 0 bases at V and 2 bases at J, with 8 bases in the middle. Germline loops: CDR1 SGHTA, CDR2 FQGNSA. For the CDR3, the DNA is TGTGCCAGCAGCTTAGCCATGGTGCCCTACGAGCAGTACTTC. Translation: CASSLAMVPYEQYF. The variable domain in full, with the rest retrieved from reference TRBV7-2 and TRBJ2-7, is GAGVSQSPSNKVTEKGKDVELRCDPISGHTALYWYRQSLGQGLEFLIYFQGNSAPDKSGLPSDRFSAERTGGSVSTLTIQRTQQEDSAVYLCASSLAMVPYEQYFGPGTRLTVT.